This TCR beta chain was recovered during a study of identical twins. TCRdb processed the 5' RACE reads anew with MiXCR; each CDR3 protein has one entry. This sample has about 570,000 distinct CDR3 sequences; roughly 9.5% occur once, and the top ten carry around 3.1%. CDR1 and CDR2 (germline): SGHKS, YYEKEE (reference sequence). Deletions cut 0 bases from V and 9 bases from J, with 7 bases between. CDR3 length: 11 residues. The data were also submitted as part of a second study, on yellow fever vaccine responses in identical twins.

The receptor comes from a woman aged 18-29 years in good health. Input material: PBMCs. The chain employs TRBV5-5 and TRBJ2-7; no definite D call. CDR3 in amino acids: CASSLVERQYF. DNA for the CDR3: TGTGCCAGCAGCTTGGTGGAGCGGCAGTACTTC.